A single sample is the source of the 10 T cell receptor beta chains below, sequenced in a study of graft-versus-host responses after intestinal transplantation. As for time point: postoperative day 105 after intestinal transplantation (dayNNNN = postoperative day). The data were produced by immunoSEQ multiplex PCR, yet TCRdb's version contains in-frame clones alone and is incomplete. The table includes some 10,000 clones, approximately 93% detected once. Sequenced here: PBMCs, sampled 105 days after intestinal transplantation. The receptors stem from a human patient who received an intestinal transplant, so some T cells may come from the graft donor.

The chain employs TRBV28 and TRBJ2-5; 12 bases map to TRBD2. Germline V gene sequence: CDR1 MDHEN, CDR2 SYDVKM. The CDR3 has 14 amino acids. V lost 6 bases, J lost 5 bases, and 4 bases stayed unmatched. Here the CDR3 reads CASRRLAGVETQYF. The CDR3 DNA reads as TGTGCCAGCAGACGACTAGCGGGAGTGGAGACCCAGTACTTC.

The chain links TRBV6-9 to TRBJ2-6; unclear D gene. Germline V gene sequence: CDR1 MNHGY, CDR2 SVAAGI. The CDR3 contains 15 residues. V lost 3 bases and J 2 bases, leaving 8 bases between the germline ends. CDR3 nucleotide sequence: TGTGCCAGCAGTTACTCAGAGACTGGGGCCAACGTCCTGACTTTC. This codes for CASSYSETGANVLTF.

The V and J genes are TRBV7-9 and TRBJ2-4, with D tentatively TRBD1 (7 bases). V was cut by 5 bases and J by 3 bases, with 11 bases left in between. Germline V gene sequence: CDR1 SEHNR, CDR2 FQNEAQ (reference sequence). The CDR3 runs to 14 residues. The CDR3 is CASSPQGGKNIQYF. The CDR3 region has the DNA TGTGCCAGCAGCCCTCAGGGGGGCAAAAACATTCAGTACTTC.

The V and J genes are TRBV4-1 and TRBJ2-7, with D possibly being TRBD1 (6 bases). CDR3 length equals 15 residues. The germline V and J ends were trimmed by 2 bases and 1 base, with 12 bases remaining between them. Germline V lookup: CDR1 MGHRA, CDR2 YSYEKL. The CDR3 sequence is CASSQLTGRSYEQYF. The CDR3, as DNA: TGCGCCAGCAGCCAATTGACAGGTCGGTCCTACGAGCAGTACTTC.

The V gene is TRBV2, the J gene TRBJ2-6; D unresolved. CDR1 is SNHLY, CDR2 FYNNEI, per germline. The CDR3 length is 14 residues. V was pared by 6 bases and J by 1 base, with 7 bases between. Here the CDR3 reads CASSRDSGANVLTF. The CDR3, as DNA: TGTGCCAGCAGCCGTGATTCTGGGGCCAACGTCCTGACTTTC. Looking up the rest from reference TRBV2 and TRBJ2-6 gives the full variable domain: EPEVTQTPSHQVTQMGQEVILRCVPISNHLYFYWYRQILGQKVEFLVSFYNNEISEKSEIFDDQFSVERPDGSNFTLKIRSTKLEDSAMYFCASSRDSGANVLTFGAGSRLTVL.

The chain joins TRBV4-1 to TRBJ1-1; D is possibly TRBD1 (6 bases). Germline CDR1 reads MGHRA; CDR2 reads YSYEKL. V was trimmed by 0 bases and J by 7 bases, leaving 15 bases between them. The CDR3 spans 15 residues. The CDR3 sequence is CASSQDVLLDSEAFF. The DNA for the CDR3 is TGCGCCAGCAGCCAAGATGTACTTCTGGACAGTGAAGCTTTCTTT.

V is TRBV9 and J is TRBJ1-5; no firm D call. There are 14 residues in the CDR3. V was cut by 0 bases and J by 7 bases, with 11 bases left in between. Germline CDR1 and CDR2: SGDLS and YYNGEE. CDR3 loop: CASSVDPGNQPQHF. CDR3 coding DNA: TGTGCCAGCAGCGTAGATCCGGGGAACCAGCCCCAGCATTTT.

The genes are TRBV6-5 and TRBJ2-7; no firm D call. The CDR3 spans 13 residues. Trimming removed 2 bases from V and 1 base from J, with 6 bases in between. Germline lookup yields CDR1 MNHEY and CDR2 SVGAGI. This CDR3 reads CASSYGKSYEQYF. The CDR3 nucleotides are TGTGCCAGCAGTTACGGCAAGTCCTACGAGCAGTACTTC.

The chain combines TRBV18 with TRBJ2-7; D is unclear. Germline CDR1 reads KGHSH; CDR2 reads LQKENI. Trimming removed 3 bases at V and 1 base at J, with 7 bases between. The length of the CDR3 is 13 residues. In DNA, the CDR3 is TGTGCCAGCTCACCCCCAGTATCCTACGAGCAGTACTTC. It yields the protein CASSPPVSYEQYF. The complete variable domain, with remaining parts taken from reference TRBV18 and TRBJ2-7, reads NAGVMQNPRHLVRRRGQEARLRCSPMKGHSHVYWYRQLPEEGLKFMVYLQKENIIDESGMPKERFSAEFPKEGPSILRIQQVVRGDSAAYFCASSPPVSYEQYFGPGTRLTVT.

The table lists this clone with a count of one. The chain uses TRBV27 and TRBJ2-7; TRBD1 aligns across 7 bases. There are 13 residues in the CDR3. V shed 8 bases and J 0 bases; nucleotides not matched to a gene: 4. Germline CDR1 reads MNHEY; CDR2 reads SMNVEV (reference sequence). The CDR3 protein is CASGRDSSYEQYF. The CDR3, as DNA: TGTGCCAGCGGCCGGGACAGCTCCTACGAGCAGTACTTC.